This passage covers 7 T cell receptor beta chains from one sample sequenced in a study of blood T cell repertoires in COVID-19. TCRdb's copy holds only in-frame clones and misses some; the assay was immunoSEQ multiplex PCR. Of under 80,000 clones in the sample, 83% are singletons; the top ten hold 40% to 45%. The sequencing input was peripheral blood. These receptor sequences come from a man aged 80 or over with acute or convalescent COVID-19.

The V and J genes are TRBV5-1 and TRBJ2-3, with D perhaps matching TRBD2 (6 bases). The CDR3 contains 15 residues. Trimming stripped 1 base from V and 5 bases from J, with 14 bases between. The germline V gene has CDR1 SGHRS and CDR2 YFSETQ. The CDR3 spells CASSLRTNLGDTQYF. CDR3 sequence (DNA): TGCGCCAGCAGCTTGAGGACTAATCTGGGAGATACGCAGTATTTT.

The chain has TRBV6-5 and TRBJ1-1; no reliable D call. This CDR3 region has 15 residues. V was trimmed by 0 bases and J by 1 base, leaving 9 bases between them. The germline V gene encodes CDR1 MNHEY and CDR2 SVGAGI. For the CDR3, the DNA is TGTGCCAGCAGTTACTCGCCTCGAGCGAACACTGAAGCTTTCTTT. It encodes CASSYSPRANTEAFF.

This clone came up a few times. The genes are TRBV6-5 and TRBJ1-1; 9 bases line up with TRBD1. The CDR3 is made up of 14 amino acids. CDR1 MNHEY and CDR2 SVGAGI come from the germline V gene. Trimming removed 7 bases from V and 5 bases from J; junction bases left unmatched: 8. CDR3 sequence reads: CASNEDRGGTEAFF. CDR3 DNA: TGTGCCAGCAACGAGGACAGGGGAGGGACTGAAGCTTTCTTT.

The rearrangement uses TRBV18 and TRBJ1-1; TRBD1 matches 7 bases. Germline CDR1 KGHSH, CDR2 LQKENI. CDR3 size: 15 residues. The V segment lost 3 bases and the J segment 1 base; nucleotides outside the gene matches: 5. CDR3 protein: CASSPMTGRNTEAFF. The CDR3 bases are TGTGCCAGCTCACCTATGACAGGGAGGAACACTGAAGCTTTCTTT.

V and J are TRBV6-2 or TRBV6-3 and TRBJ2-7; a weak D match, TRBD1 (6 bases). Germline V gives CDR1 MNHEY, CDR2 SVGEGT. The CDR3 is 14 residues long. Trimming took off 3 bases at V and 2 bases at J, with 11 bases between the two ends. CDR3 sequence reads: CASSYTGQPYEQYF. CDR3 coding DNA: TGTGCCAGCAGTTATACGGGACAACCCTACGAGCAGTACTTC.

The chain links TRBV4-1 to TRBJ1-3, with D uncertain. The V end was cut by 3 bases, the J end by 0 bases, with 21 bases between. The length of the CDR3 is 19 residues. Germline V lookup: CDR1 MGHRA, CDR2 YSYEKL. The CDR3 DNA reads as TGCGCCAGCAGCCATCCAGGCGGGCGGATCGAAGACTCTGGAAACACCATATATTTT. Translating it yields CASSHPGGRIEDSGNTIYF.

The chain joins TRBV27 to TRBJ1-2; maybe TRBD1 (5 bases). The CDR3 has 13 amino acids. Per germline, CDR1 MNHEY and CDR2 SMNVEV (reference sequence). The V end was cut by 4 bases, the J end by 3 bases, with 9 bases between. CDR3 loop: CASSSQGYYGYTF. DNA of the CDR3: TGTGCCAGCAGTTCTCAGGGCTACTATGGCTACACCTTC.